Reported below is one TCR beta chain. Its antigen is undetermined. This CDR3 is 18 amino acids long. Germline CDR1 reads DFQATT; CDR2 reads SNEGSKA (reference sequence). The sample originates from a study of blood T cells in healthy people across ages. Findings and limits, study-wide: It was the long-lived donors that had more naive CD4+ cells and higher diversity than aged donors.

The authors ran a second PCR of roughly 6 to 12 cycles using a sample-barcoded 5' primer and a J-beta primer mix. Each CDR3 protein gets one entry after TCRdb re-called the 5' RACE reads with MiXCR. The table lists around 1,000,000 distinct CDR3 sequences, almost 25% of them singletons. This same sample was also part of a study on T cells of mothers and their children. From that study: A few healthy Caucasian mothers and their six children were the donors. The authors used all extracted RNA for cDNA synthesis, at about 1.6 ug per 15 ul. Every mother produced more than 8 million TCR beta CDR3 reads, whereas every child provided several million.

The clonotype was recovered from a girl aged 2-15 years in good health. Material: blood. The chain combines TRBV20-1 with TRBJ2-5, with 11 bases aligning to TRBD2. The DNA end favors TRBJ2-7, so the J call may be wrong. The CDR3 DNA follows: TGCAGTGCTAGGGGCCCGCTAGCGGGAGGCCTCGACTCCTACGAGCAGTACTTC. This encodes CSARGPLAGGLDSYEQYF.